This T cell receptor (beta chain) was identified during a study of blood T cell repertoires in COVID-19. Background on the study: Material from acute and convalescent COVID-19 was sourced from the United States, Italy and Spain. Sources were T cells, B-cell-depleted T cells, or PBMCs; the material itself was cDNA or gDNA.

Source study methods: Estimation of nucleated cell counts relied on the amplification of reference gene primers. Profiled with immunoSEQ multiplex PCR; TCRdb holds only in-frame clones, not every one. D and trimming were read from the DNA, whereas the V and J calls and clone size are those reported in that table. The sample records some 99,000 clones, 70% to 90% being singletons. This clone occurred a few times. The germline V gene has CDR1 SGHRS and CDR2 YFSETQ. The V end lost 2 bases, the J end lost 8 bases, and 25 bases lay between the germline ends. This CDR3 has 17 residues. The TCR originated in a man aged 70-80 years with acute or convalescent COVID-19. The chain employs TRBV5-1 and TRBJ1-2; D is possibly TRBD1 (6 bases). Material for sequencing was peripheral blood. The CDR3: CASSFPGQTTGKEGYTF. The CDR3 DNA is TGCGCCAGCAGCTTCCCAGGGCAAACTACAGGGAAGGAAGGCTACACCTTC.